This T cell receptor beta chain was documented in a study of blood T cell repertoires in COVID-19. Study-level information: Samples came from the United States, Italy and Spain, spanning acute and convalescent COVID-19. The cDNA or gDNA used as material had been derived from T cells, B-cell-depleted T cells, or PBMCs.

Germline loops: CDR1 SNHLY, CDR2 FYNNEI. V shed 3 bases and J shed 5 bases, with 7 bases lying between them. The CDR3 runs to 13 residues. Original methodology: Estimation of nucleated cell counts relied on the amplification of reference gene primers. Assay used: immunoSEQ multiplex PCR; TCRdb lists only in-frame clones, some missing. V and J calls and clone size come straight from that table; D and trimming were deduced from the DNA. The sample consists of roughly 200,000 clones, 90% of them appearing once. This TCR was sampled from a man in his fifties with acute or convalescent COVID-19. The sequenced sample consisted of peripheral blood. The V call is TRBV2, the J call TRBJ2-2; D might be TRBD1 (5 bases). The CDR3 coding sequence is TGTGCCAGCAGTGAGCAGGGTACCGGGGAGCTGTTTTTT. Protein sequence: CASSEQGTGELFF.